This T cell receptor beta chain is drawn from a study of CD8 T cells in ankylosing spondylitis. Points from the study as a whole: Past research had described some motif variants in reactive arthritis synovial fluid and blood. Disease-linked clones reportedly showed significant enrichment in matched ankylosing spondylitis synovial fluid. Seemingly characteristic of ankylosing spondylitis blood was a TCR beta motif consisting of eight highly homologous variants. Researchers report that disease-linked clones proved CD8+ and relatively rare in peripheral blood.

This clonotype was counted a few times. The target antigen is unknown. Germline CDR1 reads SGHTA; CDR2 reads FQGNSA. The V gene lost 1 base and the J gene lost 7 bases, with 4 bases spanning the gap. The CDR3 sequence is 11 residues long. TCRdb recomputed calls from the 5' RACE reads with MiXCR, one row per CDR3 protein. The table records some 95,000 distinct CDR3 sequences, about 9% of them present only once. Sequenced material: blood, either unsorted or a sorted T cell fraction (not recorded which). V gene TRBV7-2 combines with J gene TRBJ2-5; no definite D call. This clonotype was obtained from a male donor with ankylosing spondylitis or in good health (not recorded which). The CDR3 DNA reads TGTGCCAGCAGCTTAGATGCGACCCAGTACTTC. Translation: CASSLDATQYF.